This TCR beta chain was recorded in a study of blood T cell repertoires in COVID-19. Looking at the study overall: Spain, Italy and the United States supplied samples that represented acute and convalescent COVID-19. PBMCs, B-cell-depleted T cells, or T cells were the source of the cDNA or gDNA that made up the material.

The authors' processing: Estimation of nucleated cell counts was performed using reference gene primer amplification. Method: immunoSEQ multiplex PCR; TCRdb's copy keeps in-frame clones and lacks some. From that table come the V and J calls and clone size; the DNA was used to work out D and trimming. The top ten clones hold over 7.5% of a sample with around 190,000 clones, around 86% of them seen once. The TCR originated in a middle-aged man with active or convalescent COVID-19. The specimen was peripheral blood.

The CDR3 reads CASSQQTGTNYNEQFF. The CDR3 DNA follows: TGTGCCAGCAGCCAACAAACCGGGACTAACTACAATGAGCAGTTCTTC. The chain is built from TRBV5-4 and TRBJ2-1; 7 bases are shared with TRBD2. The V segment lost 4 bases and the J segment 3 bases; nucleotides outside the gene matches: 10. Germline CDR1 and CDR2: SGHNT and YYREEE (reference sequence). The CDR3 length is 16 residues.